Given below is one T cell receptor (beta chain) in context. The CDR3 totals 14 residues. From germline, CDR1 is LNHDA and CDR2 SQIVND (reference sequence). Trimming stripped 7 bases from V and 6 bases from J, with 15 bases between. The data derive from a study of blood T cell repertoires in COVID-19. TCRdb's copy holds only in-frame clones and misses some; the assay was immunoSEQ multiplex PCR. This table holds 30,000 to 40,000 clones, 77% found once. Material for sequencing was peripheral blood. The sequence was collected from a human donor in a cohort sampled during active COVID-19. This sequence joins TRBV19 and TRBJ2-2, with D maybe TRBD1 (6 bases). The chain's CDR3 is CASISRQGPGELFF. For the CDR3, the DNA is TGTGCCAGTATTAGCAGGCAGGGGCCCGGGGAGCTGTTTTTT.